This paragraph reports one TCR beta chain. Its antigen is not known. Genomic DNA extracted from bulk tumor tissue served as template. A total of about 0.55 ug was used per sample. In surgery, several biopsies were collected from each primary tumor at widely spaced sites. Enrolled individuals presented with untreated, newly diagnosed non-small cell lung cancer and received curative surgery. Curative-intent surgery was being performed on the donors, who were patients newly diagnosed with non-small cell lung cancer. Multiplex PCR (32 V and 13 J primers) was used to amplify the TCR beta CDR3. TCRdb fed the multiplex PCR reads into MiXCR, producing one record per CDR3 protein. This sample has 9,500 to 12,000 distinct CDR3 sequences; 15% to 25% occur once, and the top ten carry under 4.5%. The entry originates in a study of immune heterogeneity within non-small cell lung tumors. Study-level findings and limits: High-frequency clones unique to single sites coexisted with identical dominant CDR3 beta clonotypes that recurred across tumor sites within a patient. A moderate but significant correlation was observed between local T-cell clonality and local tumor mutational burden (R roughly 0.35).

The germline V gene encodes CDR1 SGHDT and CDR2 YYEEEE. The CDR3 is made up of 11 amino acids. V lost 1 base to trimming and J lost 5 bases, with 2 bases between them. Sequencing was done on a sample of lung tumor tissue. This TCR derives from a man between 60 and 75 years old with non-small cell lung cancer. The chain combines TRBV5-6 with TRBJ2-3; D gene unclear. CDR3 region: CASSLIDTQYF. CDR3 DNA sequence: TGTGCCAGCAGCTTGATAGATACGCAGTATTTT.